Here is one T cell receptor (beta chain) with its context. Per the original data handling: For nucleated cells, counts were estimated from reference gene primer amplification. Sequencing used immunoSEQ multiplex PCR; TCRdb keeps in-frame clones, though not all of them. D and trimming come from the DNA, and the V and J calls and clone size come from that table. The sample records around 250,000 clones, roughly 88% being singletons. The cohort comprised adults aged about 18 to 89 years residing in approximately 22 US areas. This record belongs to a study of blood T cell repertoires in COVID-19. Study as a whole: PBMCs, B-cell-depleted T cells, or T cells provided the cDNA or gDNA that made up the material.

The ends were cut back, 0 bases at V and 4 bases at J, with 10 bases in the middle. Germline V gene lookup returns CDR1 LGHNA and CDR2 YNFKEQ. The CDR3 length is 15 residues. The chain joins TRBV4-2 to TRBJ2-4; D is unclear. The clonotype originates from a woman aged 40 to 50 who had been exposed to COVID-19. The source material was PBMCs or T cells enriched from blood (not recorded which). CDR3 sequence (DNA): TGTGCCAGCAGCCAAGATCCACGCGATAAAAACATTCAGTACTTC. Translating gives CASSQDPRDKNIQYF.